These 2 T cell receptor beta chains were sequenced from one sample in a study of T-cell memory formation after mild COVID-19. Each CDR3 protein gets one entry after TCRdb re-called the 5' RACE reads with MiXCR. The profile covers about 200,000 distinct CDR3 sequences, with 9.5% appearing a single time and 3.5% taken by the ten largest. Sample: PBMCs or a T cell subset sorted from them (not recorded which). These receptors originate from a man aged 18 to 29 who had mild COVID-19 (a few samples of this study predate the infection). Cell type and time point are not known.

This clonotype has at least ten counts. The V and J genes are TRBV4-1 and TRBJ2-7; weak D call: TRBD2 (7 bases). With 0 bases removed from V and 1 base from J, the gap between germline ends came to 16 bases. CDR1 is MGHRA and CDR2 is YSYEKL in the germline V gene. There are 17 residues in the CDR3. CDR3 nucleotides: TGCGCCAGCAGCCAAGAGTATAGGCGGGGGCTTTCCTACGAGCAGTACTTC. Encoded protein: CASSQEYRRGLSYEQYF.

This clonotype was seen more than once but under ten times. The DNA for the CDR3 is TGTGCCAGCAGTTTAGGGAATGGCTACACCTTC. It specifies CASSLGNGYTF. The genes are TRBV12-3 or TRBV12-4 and TRBJ1-2, with D unresolved. The V and J ends lost 1 base and 6 bases respectively, with 3 bases between them. This CDR3 is built from 11 residues.